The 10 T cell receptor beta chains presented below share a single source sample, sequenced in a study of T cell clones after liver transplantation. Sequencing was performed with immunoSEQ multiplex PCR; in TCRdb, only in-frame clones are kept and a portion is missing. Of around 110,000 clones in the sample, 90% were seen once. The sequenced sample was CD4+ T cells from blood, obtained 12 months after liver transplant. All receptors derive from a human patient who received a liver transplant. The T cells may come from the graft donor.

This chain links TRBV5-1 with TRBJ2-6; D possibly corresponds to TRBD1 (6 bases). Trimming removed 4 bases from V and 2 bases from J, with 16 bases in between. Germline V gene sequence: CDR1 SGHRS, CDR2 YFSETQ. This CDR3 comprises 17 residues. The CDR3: CASSRGPAGAGANVLTF. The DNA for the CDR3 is TGCGCCAGCAGCCGGGGTCCAGCAGGGGCTGGGGCCAACGTCCTGACTTTC.

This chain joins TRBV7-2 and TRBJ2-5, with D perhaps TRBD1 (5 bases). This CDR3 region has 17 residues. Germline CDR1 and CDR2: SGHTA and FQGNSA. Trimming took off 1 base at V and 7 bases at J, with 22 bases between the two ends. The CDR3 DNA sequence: TGTGCCAGCAGCTTAGGGGGTACAGGTAGAGTAGGTTGGACCCAGTACTTC. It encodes CASSLGGTGRVGWTQYF.

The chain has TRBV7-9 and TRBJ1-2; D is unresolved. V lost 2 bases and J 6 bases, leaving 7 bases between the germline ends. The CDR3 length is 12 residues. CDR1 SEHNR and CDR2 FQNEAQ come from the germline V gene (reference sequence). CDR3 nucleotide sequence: TGTGCCAGCAGCTTAATCGGCGATGGCTACACCTTC. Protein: CASSLIGDGYTF.

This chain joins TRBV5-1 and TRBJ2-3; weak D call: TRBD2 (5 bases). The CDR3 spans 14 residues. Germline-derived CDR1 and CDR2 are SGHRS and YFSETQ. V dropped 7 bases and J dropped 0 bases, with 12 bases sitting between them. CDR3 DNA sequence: TGCGCCAGCCGATTACTAGGGAGCACAGATACGCAGTATTTT. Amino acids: CASRLLGSTDTQYF.

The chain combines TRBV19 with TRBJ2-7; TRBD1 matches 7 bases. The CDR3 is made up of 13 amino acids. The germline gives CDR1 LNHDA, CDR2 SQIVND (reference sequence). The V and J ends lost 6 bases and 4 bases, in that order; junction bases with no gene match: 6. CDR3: CASSPGQPYEQYF. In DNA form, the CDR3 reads TGTGCCAGTAGCCCGGGACAGCCTTACGAGCAGTACTTC. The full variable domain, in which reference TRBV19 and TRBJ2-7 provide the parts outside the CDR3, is DGGITQSPKYLFRKEGQNVTLSCEQNLNHDAMYWYRQDPGQGLRLIYYSQIVNDFQKGDIAEGYSVSREKKESFPLTVTSAQKNPTAFYLCASSPGQPYEQYFGPGTRLTVT.

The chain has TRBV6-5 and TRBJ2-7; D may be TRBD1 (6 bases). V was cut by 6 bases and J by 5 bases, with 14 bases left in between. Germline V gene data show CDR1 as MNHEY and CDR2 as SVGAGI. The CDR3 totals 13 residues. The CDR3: CASRNGQSNEQYF. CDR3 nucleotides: TGTGCCAGCAGGAATGGACAGTCTAACGAGCAGTACTTC.

The DNA of the CDR3 is TGTGCCAGCGCCCGACAGGGGGGCCGGGAGACCCAGTACTTC. Its protein is CASARQGGRETQYF. The J gene is TRBJ2-5, the V gene TRBV18; TRBD1 matches at 9 bases. V gave up 8 bases and J gave up 5 bases; unmatched junction bases: 9. The CDR3 consists of 14 residues. Germline loops: CDR1 KGHSH, CDR2 LQKENI.

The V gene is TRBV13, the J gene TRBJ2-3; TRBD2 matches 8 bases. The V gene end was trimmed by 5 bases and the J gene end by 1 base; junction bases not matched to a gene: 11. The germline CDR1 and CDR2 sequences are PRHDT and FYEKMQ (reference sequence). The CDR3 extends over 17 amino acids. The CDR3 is CASSRPLGLAGTDTQYF. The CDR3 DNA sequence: TGTGCCAGCAGCCGCCCGCTAGGACTAGCCGGCACAGATACGCAGTATTTT. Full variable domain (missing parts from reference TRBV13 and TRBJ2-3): AAGVIQSPRHLIKEKRETATLKCYPIPRHDTVYWYQQGPGQDPQFLISFYEKMQSDKGSIPDRFSAQQFSDYHSELNMSSLELGDSALYFCASSRPLGLAGTDTQYFGPGTRLTVL.

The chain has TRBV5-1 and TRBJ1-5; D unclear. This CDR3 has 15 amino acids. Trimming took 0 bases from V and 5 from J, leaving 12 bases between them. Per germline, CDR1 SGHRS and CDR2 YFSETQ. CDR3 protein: CASSLAGSLDQPQHF. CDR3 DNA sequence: TGCGCCAGCAGCTTGGCGGGGAGCCTTGATCAGCCCCAGCATTTT.

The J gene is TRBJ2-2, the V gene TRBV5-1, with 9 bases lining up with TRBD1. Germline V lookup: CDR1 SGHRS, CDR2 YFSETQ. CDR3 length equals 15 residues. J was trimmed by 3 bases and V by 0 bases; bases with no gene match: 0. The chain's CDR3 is CASSLDRGHTGELFF. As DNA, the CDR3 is TGCGCCAGCAGCTTGGACAGGGGGCACACCGGGGAGCTGTTTTTT.